Below are 8 T cell receptor beta chains sequenced from a single sample in a study of shared clonotypes between healthy human individuals. Naive CD8 cells lacked CD45RO, underwent positive selection for CCR7 and left out terminally differentiated effector memory CD45RA+ cells. Method: immunoSEQ multiplex PCR; TCRdb's copy keeps in-frame clones and lacks some. The table records about 1.9 million clones, just over 90% of them present only once. Sequenced sample: naive CD8+ T cells from PBMCs. All receptors come from a man younger than 35 in good health. Some clones in this sample may be carry-over from other donors' samples.

This chain connects TRBV28 to TRBJ2-7; 7 bases align to TRBD2. CDR1 MDHEN and CDR2 SYDVKM come from the germline V gene. V lost 3 bases and J lost 0; bases outside the gene matches: 8. The CDR3 has 16 residues. CDR3: CASSFDLAVLSYEQYF. The CDR3 DNA is TGTGCCAGCAGTTTTGATCTAGCGGTCCTCTCCTACGAGCAGTACTTC. The variable domain in full, with the rest retrieved from reference TRBV28 and TRBJ2-7, is DVKVTQSSRYLVKRTGEKVFLECVQDMDHENMFWYRQDPGLGLRLIYFSYDVKMKEKGDIPEGYSVSREKKERFSLILESASTNQTSMYLCASSFDLAVLSYEQYFGPGTRLTVT.

Comment on this clone: Other DNA sequences from this sample encode an identical CDR3 as well. The V call is TRBV28, the J call TRBJ2-3; D gene uncertain. The CDR3 spans 14 residues. Germline V gene lookup returns CDR1 MDHEN and CDR2 SYDVKM. Between the trimmed V and J ends, which lost 2 bases and 2 bases, there was a span of 8 bases. The CDR3 region has the DNA TGTGCCAGCAGTTTAATCTCGGACACAGATACGCAGTATTTT. Translating it yields CASSLISDTDTQYF.

The CDR3 loop reads CASSLGITGPYEQYF. The CDR3 DNA follows: TGTGCCAGCAGCTTAGGAATAACAGGGCCCTACGAGCAGTACTTC. The chain is built from TRBV7-6 and TRBJ2-7; TRBD1 might be the D (6 bases). V lost 1 base and J lost 2, with 12 bases in between. This CDR3 region has 15 residues. Per germline, CDR1 SGHVS and CDR2 FNYEAQ. Drawing the rest from reference TRBV7-6 and TRBJ2-7, the complete variable domain is GAGVSQSPRYKVTKRGQDVALRCDPISGHVSLYWYRQALGQGPEFLTYFNYEAQQDKSGLPNDRFSAERPEGSISTLTIQRTEQRDSAMYRCASSLGITGPYEQYFGPGTRLTVT.

This clone is a singleton in its sample. V gene TRBV5-8 combines with J gene TRBJ1-5; D is unresolved. In germline, CDR1 is SGHTS, CDR2 YDEGEE. This CDR3 has 14 amino acids. Trimming cost V 6 bases and J 7 bases, with 17 bases left between them. The CDR3 DNA reads TGTGCCAGCAATAAGGGAGGCCATAGGCAGCCCCAGCATTTT. Its translation is CASNKGGHRQPQHF. Variable domain in full (rest from reference TRBV5-8 and TRBJ1-5): EAGVTQSPTHLIKTRGQQATLRCSPISGHTSVYWYQQALGLGLQFLLWYDEGEERNRGNFPPRFSGRQFPNYSSELNVNALELEDSALYLCASNKGGHRQPQHFGDGTRLSIL.

The rearrangement joins TRBV2 to TRBJ1-5; 7 bases line up with TRBD1. CDR1 SNHLY and CDR2 FYNNEI come from the germline V gene. The J segment lost 0 bases and the V segment lost 5 bases, leaving 4 bases of the junction unmatched. CDR3 length: 15 residues. CDR3 DNA sequence: TGTGCCAGCAGTTCCGGACAGGCTAGCAATCAGCCCCAGCATTTT. It is translated as CASSSGQASNQPQHF.

Here the CDR3 reads CASTIGGSNQPQHF. CDR3 DNA sequence: TGTGCCAGCACCATTGGGGGGAGTAATCAGCCCCAGCATTTT. J is TRBJ1-5 and V is TRBV5-6; D is perhaps TRBD1 (5 bases). The CDR3 spans 14 residues. The germline V and J ends were trimmed by 6 bases and 4 bases, with 14 bases remaining between them. Germline lookup yields CDR1 SGHDT and CDR2 YYEEEE.

The chain is built from TRBV4-3 and TRBJ2-3; 9 positions match TRBD2. CDR1 and CDR2 from the germline V gene are LGHNA and YSLEER. After removal of 3 bases from V and 6 bases from J, the junction contained 1 base not matched to a gene. The CDR3 is 13 residues long. The CDR3 loop reads CASSQAGGDTQYF. The CDR3 DNA follows: TGCGCCAGCAGCCAGGCGGGGGGGGATACGCAGTATTTT.

V gene TRBV28 combines with J gene TRBJ1-5; D uncertain. This CDR3 comprises 14 residues. The germline V and J ends were trimmed by 1 base and 4 bases, with 8 bases remaining between them. Germline V CDR1 and CDR2: MDHEN, SYDVKM. Here the CDR3 DNA reads TGTGCCAGCAGTTTATTGAGGTATAATCAGCCCCAGCATTTT. This codes for CASSLLRYNQPQHF.